The 17 T cell receptor beta chains below were found in one sample sequenced in a study of blood T cell repertoires in COVID-19. Using immunoSEQ multiplex PCR, the repertoire was profiled, and TCRdb retains in-frame clones only, with some absent. The profile shows about 45,000 clones, 83% of them singletons. Sequencing input: peripheral blood. Source of these receptors: a man older than 75 in a cohort sampled during active COVID-19.

This clone was found once. J is TRBJ2-1 and V is TRBV11-2; TRBD2 is a possible D gene (7 bases). CDR3 size: 15 residues. With 5 bases removed from V and 9 bases from J, the gap between germline ends came to 20 bases. In germline, CDR1 is SGHAT, CDR2 FQNNGV. CDR3 bases: TGTGCCAGCAGCCCTAAAGGGGGGGTCGTGAGTGAGCAGTTCTTC. Encoded protein: CASSPKGGVVSEQFF.

CDR3 protein: CASLGTGGNTIYF. The CDR3 DNA is TGTGCCAGCCTCGGGACAGGGGGAAACACCATATATTTT. The chain carries TRBV28 and TRBJ1-3; 9 bases match TRBD1. This CDR3 comprises 13 residues. V lost 8 bases and J lost 4; bases outside the gene matches: 3. Germline CDR1 MDHEN, CDR2 SYDVKM.

This chain joins TRBV30 and TRBJ1-3; 10 bases map to TRBD1. Germline-derived CDR1 and CDR2 are GTSNPN and SVGIG (reference sequence). The CDR3 covers 14 residues. V shed 3 bases, J shed 2 bases, and the junction held 1 base outside the gene matches. Written as DNA, the CDR3 is TGTGCCTGGAGGACAGGGGGCGCTGGAAACACCATATATTTT. This gives the protein CAWRTGGAGNTIYF.

The V and J genes are TRBV15 and TRBJ1-4; 7 bases match TRBD1. The CDR3 consists of 15 residues. The V and J ends lost 5 bases and 8 bases, in that order; junction bases with no gene match: 11. CDR1 is LNHNV and CDR2 is YYDKDF in the germline V gene (reference sequence). CDR3 sequence reads: CATSASQGPYEKLFF. The CDR3 bases are TGTGCCACCAGCGCATCACAGGGGCCCTACGAAAAACTGTTTTTT.

This sequence joins TRBV4-1 and TRBJ2-6; tentative D call: TRBD2 (6 bases). Germline loops: CDR1 MGHRA, CDR2 YSYEKL. Trimming left V 2 bases short and J 4 bases short, with 12 bases between. CDR3 length: 16 residues. This CDR3 reads CASSQLIAAGANVLTF. CDR3 sequence (DNA): TGCGCCAGCAGCCAATTAATAGCGGCCGGGGCCAACGTCCTGACTTTC.

Only a few counts were recorded for this clone. The chain combines TRBV30 with TRBJ2-2; 7 bases match TRBD1. The germline V gene has CDR1 GTSNPN and CDR2 SVGIG (reference sequence). Trimming at V came to 3 bases and at J to 6 bases, leaving 10 bases not matched to a gene. The CDR3 covers 15 residues. The CDR3 loop reads CAWRSQGTLAGELFF. The CDR3 nucleotides are TGTGCCTGGAGATCACAGGGGACCCTCGCCGGGGAGCTGTTTTTT.

The genes are TRBV7-2 and TRBJ1-2; 7 positions match TRBD1. The J segment lost 2 bases and the V segment lost 3 bases, leaving 0 bases of the junction unmatched. This CDR3 region has 13 residues. Per the germline V gene, CDR1 is SGHTA and CDR2 is FQGNSA. CDR3: CASSLGQNYGYTF. As DNA, the CDR3 is TGTGCCAGCAGCTTGGGACAGAACTATGGCTACACCTTC. Full variable domain (missing parts from reference TRBV7-2 and TRBJ1-2): GAGVSQSPSNKVTEKGKDVELRCDPISGHTALYWYRQSLGQGLEFLIYFQGNSAPDKSGLPSDRFSAERTGGSVSTLTIQRTQQEDSAVYLCASSLGQNYGYTFGSGTRLTVV.

The gene calls are TRBV5-4 and TRBJ2-7; TRBD1 is a possible D gene (6 bases). CDR1 is SGHNT, CDR2 YYREEE, per germline (reference sequence). V was pared by 3 bases and J by 2 bases, with 12 bases between. This CDR3 has 14 residues. Here the CDR3 reads CASSSPGHTYEQYF. The DNA for the CDR3 is TGTGCCAGCAGCTCACCGGGACATACCTACGAGCAGTACTTC.

Only one count was recorded for this clone. The V call is TRBV6-6, the J call TRBJ2-7, with 7 bases matching TRBD2. The CDR3 is made up of 14 amino acids. V lost 10 bases and J lost 4; bases outside the gene matches: 13. The germline V gene has CDR1 MNHNY and CDR2 SVGAGI (reference sequence). This CDR3 is CATRGSGFIYEQYF. The CDR3 DNA reads as TGTGCCACTCGGGGTAGCGGGTTTATTTACGAGCAGTACTTC.

The V and J genes are TRBV12-3 or TRBV12-4 and TRBJ2-1; 7 bases match TRBD2. V shed 1 base, J shed 14 bases, and the junction held 8 bases outside the gene matches. This CDR3 region has 13 residues. In DNA form, the CDR3 reads TGTGCCAGCAGTTTAGGAGTCGGACTAGTCGAGTTCTTC. Amino acid sequence: CASSLGVGLVEFF.

This clone occurred a few times. The gene calls are TRBV27 and TRBJ2-3; 8 nucleotides match TRBD1. The CDR3 has 13 amino acids. V gave up 5 bases and J gave up 6 bases; unmatched junction bases: 4. Germline loops: CDR1 MNHEY, CDR2 SMNVEV (reference sequence). CDR3 amino acids: CASSTRTGDTQYF. DNA for the CDR3: TGTGCCAGCAGTACCCGGACAGGGGATACGCAGTATTTT.

The V gene is TRBV28, the J gene TRBJ2-2; TRBD2 matches at 12 bases. The CDR3 is made up of 16 amino acids. After removal of 6 bases from V and 9 bases from J, the junction contained 11 bases not matched to a gene. The germline V gene encodes CDR1 MDHEN and CDR2 SYDVKM. The CDR3 sequence is CASSTTSGGAIRELFF. The DNA of the CDR3 is TGTGCCAGCAGCACGACTAGCGGGGGCGCAATTAGGGAGCTGTTTTTT.

The rearrangement links TRBV5-5 to TRBJ2-7; TRBD2 aligns across 11 bases. The CDR3 is 15 amino acids. V was clipped by 2 bases and J by 5 bases; unmatched bases: 6. Germline-derived CDR1 and CDR2 are SGHKS and YYEKEE (reference sequence). This CDR3 reads CASSFFLAGGDEQYF. CDR3 sequence (DNA): TGTGCCAGCAGCTTCTTCCTAGCGGGAGGCGACGAGCAGTACTTC.

V and J are TRBV27 and TRBJ2-2; D not resolved. With 2 bases removed from V and 4 bases from J, the gap between germline ends came to 5 bases. CDR1 MNHEY and CDR2 SMNVEV come from the germline V gene (reference sequence). The CDR3 has 13 residues. Written as DNA, the CDR3 is TGTGCCAGCAGTTTAGTGGCCACCGGGGAGCTGTTTTTT. It yields the protein CASSLVATGELFF.

This clone was observed once. The J gene is TRBJ2-2, the V gene TRBV15; D may be TRBD1 (5 bases). Germline CDR1 and CDR2: LNHNV and YYDKDF (reference sequence). Trimming cost V 3 bases and J 0 bases, with 14 bases left between them. The CDR3 has 17 amino acids. CDR3 bases: TGTGCCACCAGCAGGTCACCGGGCAGGGCGAACACCGGGGAGCTGTTTTTT. Translation gives CATSRSPGRANTGELFF.

The CDR3 region is CASSEKGGAAYNEQFF. In nucleotides, the CDR3 is TGTGCCAGCAGTGAAAAGGGTGGGGCAGCCTACAATGAGCAGTTCTTC. The chain links TRBV2 to TRBJ2-1; D may be TRBD1 (5 bases). The V end lost 2 bases, the J end lost 2 bases, and 13 bases lay between the germline ends. Germline CDR1 reads SNHLY; CDR2 reads FYNNEI. CDR3 length equals 16 residues. The variable domain in full, with the rest retrieved from reference TRBV2 and TRBJ2-1, is EPEVTQTPSHQVTQMGQEVILRCVPISNHLYFYWYRQILGQKVEFLVSFYNNEISEKSEIFDDQFSVERPDGSNFTLKIRSTKLEDSAMYFCASSEKGGAAYNEQFFGPGTRLTVL.

This clone was recorded a few times. This chain joins TRBV5-4 and TRBJ2-7, with D perhaps TRBD2 (5 bases). Trimming removed 0 bases from V and 0 bases from J, with 10 bases in between. CDR3 length equals 15 residues. Germline V gives CDR1 SGHNT, CDR2 YYREEE (reference sequence). This CDR3 is CASSLDAGNSYEQYF. The CDR3 region has the DNA TGTGCCAGCAGCTTGGACGCCGGGAACTCCTACGAGCAGTACTTC.